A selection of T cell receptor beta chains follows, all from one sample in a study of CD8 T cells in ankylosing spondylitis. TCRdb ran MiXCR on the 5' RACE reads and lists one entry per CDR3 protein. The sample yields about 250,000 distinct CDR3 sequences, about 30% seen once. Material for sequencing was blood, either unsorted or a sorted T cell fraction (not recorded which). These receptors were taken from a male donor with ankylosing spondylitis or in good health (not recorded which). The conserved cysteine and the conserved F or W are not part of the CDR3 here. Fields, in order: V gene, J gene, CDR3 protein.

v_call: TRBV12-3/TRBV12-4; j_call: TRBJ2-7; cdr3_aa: ASSRTGGASYEQY
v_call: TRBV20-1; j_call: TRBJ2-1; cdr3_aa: SARRRKDRSYNEQF
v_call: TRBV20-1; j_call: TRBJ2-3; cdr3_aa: SATGQASTDTQY
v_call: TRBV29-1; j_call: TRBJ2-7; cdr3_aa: SVEVRQGLPYEQY
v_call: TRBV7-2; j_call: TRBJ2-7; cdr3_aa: ASSFHPTLASYEQY
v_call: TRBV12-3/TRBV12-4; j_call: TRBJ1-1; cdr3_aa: ASSSGDTEAF
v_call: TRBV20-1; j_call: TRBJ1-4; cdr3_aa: SAQRGVEPEKLF
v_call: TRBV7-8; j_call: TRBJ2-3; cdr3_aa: ASSLGTMLSTDTQY
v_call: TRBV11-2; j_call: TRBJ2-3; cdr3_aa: ASSSHWGAVDTQY
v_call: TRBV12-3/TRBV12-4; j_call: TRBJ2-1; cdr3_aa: ASSWDFRTANEQF
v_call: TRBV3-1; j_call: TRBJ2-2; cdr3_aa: ASSQDRTRGSTTLHYTGELF
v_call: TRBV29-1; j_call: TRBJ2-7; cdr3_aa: SALGTGGSEQY
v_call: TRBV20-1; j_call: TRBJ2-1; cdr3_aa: SANSWGQF
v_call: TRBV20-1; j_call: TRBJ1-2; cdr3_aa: SAREGASPNYGYT
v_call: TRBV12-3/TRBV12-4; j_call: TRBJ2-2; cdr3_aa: ASSWTGPTGELF
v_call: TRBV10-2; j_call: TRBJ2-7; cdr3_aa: ASSSLAGVYEQY
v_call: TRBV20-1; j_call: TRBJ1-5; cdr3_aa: SARVRAGGPNQPQH
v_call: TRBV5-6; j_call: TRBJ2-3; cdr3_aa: ASSLAVSATDTQY
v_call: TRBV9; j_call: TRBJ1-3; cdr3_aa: ASSVVEQGLDTIY
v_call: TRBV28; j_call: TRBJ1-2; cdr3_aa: ASTGGGAPWPGYT
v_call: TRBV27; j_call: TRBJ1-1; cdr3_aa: ASSLSGTGLNTEAF
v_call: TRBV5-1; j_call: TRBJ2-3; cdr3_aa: ASSFLLSTDTQY
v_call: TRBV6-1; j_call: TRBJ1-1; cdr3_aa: ASSPWDRADTEAF
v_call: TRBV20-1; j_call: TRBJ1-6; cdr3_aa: SASWGSQNNSPLH
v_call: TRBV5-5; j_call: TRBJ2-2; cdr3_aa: ASSLGVTNTGELF
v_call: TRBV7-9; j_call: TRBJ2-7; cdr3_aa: ASSSTSSDYEQY
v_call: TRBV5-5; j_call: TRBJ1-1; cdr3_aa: ASSTRGGIIGTEAF
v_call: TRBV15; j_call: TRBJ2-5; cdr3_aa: ATSSLQETQY
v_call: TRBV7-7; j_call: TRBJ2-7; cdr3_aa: ASSLGSLSGVTYEQY
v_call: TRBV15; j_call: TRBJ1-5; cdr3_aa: ATSIPGTGDQPQH
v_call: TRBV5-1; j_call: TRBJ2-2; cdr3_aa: ASSWTVPGELF
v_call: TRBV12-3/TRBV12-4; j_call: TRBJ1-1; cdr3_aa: ASRDSLNTEAF
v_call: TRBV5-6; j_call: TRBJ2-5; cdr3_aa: ASSLGRVETQY
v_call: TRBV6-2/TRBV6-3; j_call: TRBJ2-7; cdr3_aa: ASSPGERGYSYEQY
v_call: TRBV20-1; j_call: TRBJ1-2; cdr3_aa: SAYPVRQGVNYGYT